The clone carrying this TCR beta chain is a singleton in its sample. Its antigen is unidentified. The germline gene is not matched at one end of the junction; a read error may be the cause. Primers for the PCR totalled 60 Vbeta and 13 Jbeta. Sequenced by immunoSEQ multiplex PCR; TCRdb stores in-frame clones only, minus some. The repertoire has over 90,000 clones, 75% to 85% of them found once; the top ten carry about a tenth. This specimen belongs to a study of cytomegalovirus exposure and HLA in healthy donors. Study conclusions and caveats: A later analysis reportedly found fewer N-insertions in an Asian-associated ancestry cluster than the roughly 730-donor mean. As a later analysis showed, several of the most significant clusters appeared to be linked to common viral pathogens. TCR beta sequences reportedly predicted the HLA-A and HLA-B alleles of most subjects accurately.

The CDR3 runs 15 residues. Germline V CDR1 and CDR2: SGHTA, FQGNSA. The receptor's source is a young woman in good health and CMV-seropositive. The chain has TRBV7-2 and TRBJ2-1; D is possibly TRBD1 (6 bases). Sample: PBMCs. CDR3 coding DNA: TGTGCCAGCAGCCCGGGCGGACAGACGTACATTGAGCAGTTCTTC. It is translated as CASSPGGQTYIEQFF.